These 5 T cell receptor beta chains came from one sample sequenced in a study of human T cells and chemical hapten exposure. TCRdb analysed the RACE reads with MiXCR anew, one entry per CDR3 protein. The data contain just under 350,000 distinct CDR3 sequences, around 7% of them singletons. Time point noted: patch test 1, 2 weeks after DPC sensitization. Noted treatment: therapeutic diphenylcyclopropenone sensitization with weekly scalp DPC. The starting material was whole blood, obtained in connection with sensitization to the hapten diphenylcyclopropenone (DPC). The origin of the receptors is a woman in her late teens or twenties with alopecia areata. Some clones in this sample may be carry-over from other donors' samples.

This clonotype appeared a few times. This chain joins TRBV14 and TRBJ1-6; possible D gene TRBD1, 5 bases. The germline V gene has CDR1 SGHDN and CDR2 FVKESK. The CDR3 length is 16 residues. The V gene lost 1 base and the J gene lost 7 bases, with 14 bases spanning the gap. The CDR3 here is CASSQVAGTLNSPLHF. DNA for the CDR3: TGTGCCAGCAGCCAAGTGGCGGGGACGCTGAATTCACCCCTCCACTTT.

This sequence joins TRBV2 and TRBJ1-6; possible D gene TRBD1, 5 bases. Germline V lookup: CDR1 SNHLY, CDR2 FYNNEI. Between the trimmed V and J ends, which lost 4 bases and 1 base, there was a span of 11 bases. CDR3 size: 16 residues. Here the CDR3 DNA reads TGTGCCAGCAGTGTAGAGGGGAGGTCCTATAATTCACCCCTCCACTTT. As protein: CASSVEGRSYNSPLHF. Together with reference TRBV2 and TRBJ1-6, the CDR3 gives the full variable domain: EPEVTQTPSHQVTQMGQEVILRCVPISNHLYFYWYRQILGQKVEFLVSFYNNEISEKSEIFDDQFSVERPDGSNFTLKIRSTKLEDSAMYFCASSVEGRSYNSPLHFGNGTRLTVT.

Notes on this clonotype: The junction does not match germline at one end; this may be a read error. The chain combines TRBV20-1 with TRBJ2-1; 11 bases match TRBD2. The CDR3 length is 17 residues. Per germline, CDR1 DFQATT and CDR2 SNEGSKA (reference sequence). CDR3 sequence: CNAPPPSLAGGYNEQFF. CDR3 nucleotides: TGCAATGCTCCCCCCCCCTCTCTAGCGGGGGGTTACAATGAGCAGTTCTTC.

In this sample, this clonotype is medium-sized. This chain connects TRBV6-2 or TRBV6-3 to TRBJ2-1; D is undetermined. Trimming shortened V by 3 bases and J by 7 bases, and 13 bases separated the two germline ends. From germline, CDR1 is MNHEY and CDR2 SVGEGT. CDR3 length equals 14 residues. CDR3 sequence reads: CASSYDTRGNEQFF. The CDR3 DNA is TGTGCCAGCAGTTATGACACCCGTGGTAATGAGCAGTTCTTC.

This sequence joins TRBV14 and TRBJ2-1, with 7 bases fitting TRBD2. J gave up 9 bases and V 4 bases, and 9 bases lay outside the gene matches. This CDR3 has 14 amino acids. Germline V gene data show CDR1 as SGHDN and CDR2 as FVKESK. CDR3 bases: TGTGCCAGCAGCCTTGGACTAGGAGACTTTGAGCAGTTCTTC. It codes for CASSLGLGDFEQFF. Full variable domain (missing parts from reference TRBV14 and TRBJ2-1): EAGVTQFPSHSVIEKGQTVTLRCDPISGHDNLYWYRRVMGKEIKFLLHFVKESKQDESGMPNNRFLAERTGGTYSTLKVQPAELEDSGVYFCASSLGLGDFEQFFGPGTRLTVL.